This T cell receptor (beta chain) was observed in a study of beta chain features in type 1 diabetes. Study at large: The study found patients and healthy donors alike in age, gender and cell yields. Findings of the study overall: Reads derived from cDNA could over-represent cells showing high TCR expression. Shorter TCRB CDR3s, moderately but significantly so, marked every one of the four CD4+ subsets in Type 1 diabetes patients.

The CDR3 extends over 14 amino acids. Germline-derived CDR1 and CDR2 are SGHRS and YFSETQ. The V and J ends lost 1 base and 0 bases respectively, with 7 bases between them. As concerns this clone: The antigen remains undetermined. Other DNA sequences in the same sample also yield this CDR3.

Reverse transcribing all isolated RNA meant expressed TCRB transcripts were sequenced. Here immunoSEQ multiplex PCR was the method, and the copy in TCRdb shows in-frame clones only, minus some. The sample lists 630,000 or so clones; more than 13% were seen once. This chain uses TRBV5-1 with TRBJ1-1; D not certain. This TCR came from a man aged 18-30 years with type 1 diabetes. The sequencing sample was made of naive CD4+ T cells from blood. CDR3 coding DNA: TGCGCCAGCAGCTTGCAGGACTTGAACACTGAAGCTTTCTTT. This encodes CASSLQDLNTEAFF.